Below are 18 T cell receptor beta chains sequenced from a single sample in a study of OX40 agonist ivuxolimab in advanced cancers. Assay: immunoSEQ multiplex PCR; the TCRdb copy retains only in-frame clones and omits some. This repertoire shows tens of thousands of clones, more than 75% found once; its top ten account for over 10%. This specimen was CD4+ or CD8+ T cells sorted from blood, taken in a trial of the OX40 agonist ivuxolimab. The receptor set was obtained from an adult with an advanced solid tumor such as melanoma, head and neck, liver or kidney cancer.

The CDR3 loop reads CASSVGDRPDEQFF. The CDR3 nucleotides read TGTGCCAGCAGCGTAGGAGACAGGCCGGATGAGCAGTTCTTC. This rearrangement joins TRBV9 to TRBJ2-1; perhaps TRBD1 as D (6 bases). Trimming cost V 0 bases and J 8 bases, with 12 bases left between them. This CDR3 has 14 amino acids. Germline values: CDR1 SGDLS, CDR2 YYNGEE.

The chain uses TRBV7-9 and TRBJ1-1, with a possible D match to TRBD1 (5 bases). V gave up 3 bases and J gave up 3 bases, with 11 bases separating them. Germline lookup yields CDR1 SEHNR and CDR2 FQNEAQ (reference sequence). This CDR3 comprises 14 residues. The CDR3 nucleotides read TGTGCCAGCAGCTTTTTAGGGGTGGACACTGAAGCTTTCTTT. Its protein product is CASSFLGVDTEAFF.

Regarding this clone: Other DNA variants within this sample encode the same CDR3. This chain connects TRBV4-1 to TRBJ2-7; maybe TRBD2 (5 bases). The germline V gene has CDR1 MGHRA and CDR2 YSYEKL. The CDR3 extends over 11 amino acids. Trimming took off 1 base at V and 7 bases at J, with 5 bases between the two ends. The CDR3 spells CASSQAGEQYF. The CDR3 DNA reads TGCGCCAGCAGCCAAGCGGGGGAGCAGTACTTC.

This clone came up once. The chain employs TRBV6-6 and TRBJ2-1; 7 positions match TRBD2. V shed 6 bases and J 10 bases; nucleotides not matched to a gene: 6. The CDR3 runs 12 residues. Germline V gene sequence: CDR1 MNHNY, CDR2 SVGAGI (reference sequence). This chain's CDR3 is CASRPSSGEQFF. In DNA form, the CDR3 reads TGTGCCAGCAGGCCCTCTAGCGGAGAGCAGTTCTTC.

The rearrangement links TRBV5-5 to TRBJ2-7, with TRBD2 as a possible D gene (7 bases). V lost 6 bases and J 3 bases, leaving 16 bases between the germline ends. Germline CDR1 SGHKS, CDR2 YYEKEE (reference sequence). This CDR3 has 14 residues. The CDR3 loop is CASTLGASGYEQYF. In DNA form, the CDR3 reads TGTGCCAGCACCCTGGGGGCTAGCGGCTACGAGCAGTACTTC.

The chain recombines TRBV19 with TRBJ1-5, with D possibly matching TRBD1 (5 bases). The V and J ends lost 1 base and 6 bases respectively, with 10 bases between them. The CDR3 runs to 14 residues. From germline, CDR1 is LNHDA and CDR2 SQIVND (reference sequence). This CDR3 reads CASSIGAGPQPQHF. CDR3 coding DNA: TGTGCCAGTAGTATAGGGGCAGGGCCTCAGCCCCAGCATTTT.

The chain uses TRBV18 and TRBJ2-1; 10 nucleotides agree with TRBD1. This CDR3 spans 15 amino acids. Unmatched junction bases numbered 5, after V lost 3 bases and J lost 6 bases. The germline CDR1 and CDR2 sequences are KGHSH and LQKENI. The CDR3 sequence: CASSPIGDRGNEQFF. In DNA form, the CDR3 reads TGTGCCAGCTCACCGATCGGGGACAGGGGCAATGAGCAGTTCTTC.

The chain is built from TRBV7-2 and TRBJ2-2; D might be TRBD2 (5 bases). CDR1 is SGHTA, CDR2 FQGNSA, per germline. CDR3 length: 15 residues. V was cut by 1 base and J by 3 bases, with 9 bases left in between. CDR3 DNA sequence: TGTGCCAGCAGCTTAGTGGACTCATACACCGGGGAGCTGTTTTTT. Amino acids: CASSLVDSYTGELFF.

This clone was counted only a few times. J is TRBJ2-7 and V is TRBV5-6; 8 positions agree with TRBD2. The V gene end was trimmed by 4 bases and the J gene end by 2 bases; junction bases not matched to a gene: 8. The CDR3 has 15 amino acids. Germline V CDR1 and CDR2: SGHDT, YYEEEE. CDR3 residues: CASSLEPGLAYEQYF. As DNA, the CDR3 is TGTGCCAGCAGCCTGGAACCGGGACTAGCCTACGAGCAGTACTTC.

The chain has TRBV19 and TRBJ2-1; 13 positions match TRBD2. Germline V CDR1 and CDR2: LNHDA, SQIVND (reference sequence). V was clipped by 5 bases and J by 4 bases; unmatched bases: 8. The CDR3 consists of 17 residues. The chain's CDR3 is CASSVLLAGGPYNEQFF. As DNA, the CDR3 is TGTGCCAGTAGTGTCTTACTAGCGGGAGGGCCTTACAATGAGCAGTTCTTC.

This clone came up a few times. The V and J genes are TRBV5-6 and TRBJ2-1, with 9 nucleotides matching TRBD1. With 1 base clipped from V and 4 bases from J, the junction kept 3 bases outside the gene matches. Germline V gene sequence: CDR1 SGHDT, CDR2 YYEEEE. This CDR3 has 15 amino acids. This CDR3 is CASSLTDRGYNEQFF. In nucleotides, the CDR3 is TGTGCCAGCAGCTTGACGGACAGGGGATACAATGAGCAGTTCTTC.

The rearrangement links TRBV14 to TRBJ2-7; no definite D call. This CDR3 is built from 14 residues. Per germline, CDR1 SGHDN and CDR2 FVKESK. Trimming took 4 bases from V and 1 from J, leaving 11 bases between them. CDR3 in DNA: TGTGCCAGCAGCCCGGTAGGGTCTTCCTACGAGCAGTACTTC. Its protein is CASSPVGSSYEQYF.

The V call is TRBV2, the J call TRBJ1-2; 7 positions agree with TRBD1. The CDR3 is made up of 17 amino acids. Germline V gene sequence: CDR1 SNHLY, CDR2 FYNNEI. The ends lost 3 bases at V and 2 bases at J; junction bases unmatched: 12. Here the CDR3 DNA reads TGTGCCAGCAGTGACCCAACGGACAGGCATACCAACTATGGCTACACCTTC. Amino acids: CASSDPTDRHTNYGYTF.

This rearrangement joins TRBV4-3 to TRBJ1-1; D is uncertain. V was shortened by 3 bases and J by 0 bases, with 8 bases between the two germline ends. The CDR3 has 14 amino acids. From germline, CDR1 is LGHNA and CDR2 YSLEER. CDR3 region: CASSHVLLNTEAFF. In DNA, the CDR3 is TGCGCCAGCAGCCACGTCCTTTTGAACACTGAAGCTTTCTTT.

The genes are TRBV27 and TRBJ2-1; a weak D match, TRBD1 (6 bases). The CDR3 runs 14 residues. V lost 1 base and J lost 6, with 10 bases in between. The germline V gene encodes CDR1 MNHEY and CDR2 SMNVEV (reference sequence). CDR3 nucleotide sequence: TGTGCCAGCAGTTTATATCAGGGGAGCAATGAGCAGTTCTTC. It encodes CASSLYQGSNEQFF.

The chain has TRBV14 and TRBJ2-2; TRBD1 matches at 7 bases. V lost 4 bases to trimming and J lost 2 bases; unmatched junction nucleotides: 4. Germline CDR1 reads SGHDN; CDR2 reads FVKESK. The CDR3 is made up of 15 amino acids. CDR3 loop: CASSPGTANTGELFF. CDR3 nucleotide sequence: TGTGCCAGCAGCCCCGGGACAGCCAACACCGGGGAGCTGTTTTTT.

The V gene is TRBV7-9, the J gene TRBJ2-5; 8 bases fit TRBD1. V lost 5 bases to trimming and J lost 5 bases; unmatched junction nucleotides: 10. Looked up from germline, CDR1 is SEHNR and CDR2 is FQNEAQ (reference sequence). The CDR3 contains 15 residues. The chain's CDR3 is CASSLTGGSLETQYF. The DNA of the CDR3 is TGTGCCAGCAGCCTCACAGGGGGGTCACTGGAGACCCAGTACTTC.

V gene TRBV13 combines with J gene TRBJ2-1; 11 nucleotides agree with TRBD2. V shed 2 bases, J shed 6 bases, and the junction held 6 bases outside the gene matches. Germline lookup yields CDR1 PRHDT and CDR2 FYEKMQ (reference sequence). This CDR3 spans 16 amino acids. The CDR3 spells CASSLPLAGDGNEQFF. CDR3 DNA: TGTGCCAGCAGCTTACCACTAGCGGGAGACGGCAATGAGCAGTTCTTC.